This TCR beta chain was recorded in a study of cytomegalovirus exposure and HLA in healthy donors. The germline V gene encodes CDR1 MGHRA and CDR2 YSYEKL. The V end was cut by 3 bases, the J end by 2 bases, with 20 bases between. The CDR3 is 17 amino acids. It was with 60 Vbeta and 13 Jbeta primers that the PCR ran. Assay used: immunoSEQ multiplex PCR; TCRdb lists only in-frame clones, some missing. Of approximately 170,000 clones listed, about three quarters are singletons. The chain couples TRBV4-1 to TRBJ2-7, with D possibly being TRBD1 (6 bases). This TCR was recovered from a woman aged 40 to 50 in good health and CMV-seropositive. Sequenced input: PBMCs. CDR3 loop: CASSQGAGTTLTYEQYF. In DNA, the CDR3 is TGCGCCAGCAGCCAGGGGGCCGGGACAACTCTTACCTACGAGCAGTACTTC.